What follows is one T cell receptor (beta chain) and its context. These data originate in a study of yellow fever vaccine responses in identical twins. Between the trimmed V and J ends, which lost 3 bases and 3 bases, there was a span of 12 bases. CDR1 and CDR2 (germline): WNHNN, SYGVQD (reference sequence). The CDR3 is made up of 15 amino acids. TCRdb fed the RT-PCR reads into MiXCR, producing one record per CDR3 protein. The sample shows under 20,000 distinct CDR3 sequences, approximately 70% of them seen only once. The origin of this receptor is a woman between 18 and 30 years old who received the yellow fever vaccine. The sample here was T cells from blood (PBMCs), unsorted or a sorted subset (not recorded which), taken before or after yellow fever vaccination (not recorded which). The chain joins TRBV10-1 to TRBJ2-4; no firm D call. CDR3 residues: CASSEVVYNKNIQYF. Written as DNA, the CDR3 is TGCGCCAGCAGTGAAGTCGTCTACAACAAAAACATTCAGTACTTC.